Listed below are T cell receptor beta chains from one sample, sequenced in a study of T cell responses to AZD1222 COVID-19 vaccine. The assay was immunoSEQ multiplex PCR, and TCRdb's table has in-frame clones only and misses some. Of around 64,000 clones in the sample, roughly 85% were seen once. The specimen was peripheral blood, collected 28 days after the second AZD1222 dose. These receptors all come from an adult who received the AZD1222 COVID-19 vaccine. Each CDR3 is given with its conserved first and last residue. D genes are given only for firm matches. Expanded clones get a size class; other rows say once, few or many, or leave the size out.

d_call j_call v_call clone_size cdr3_nt cdr3_aa
TRBD1 TRBJ2-7 TRBV4-2 NA TGTCCCTGCAGCCAACACGACTGGGGGACAGGCAAACCTTACGAGCAGTACTTC CPCSQHDWGTGKPYEQYF
NA TRBJ1-1 TRBV2 NA TGTGCCAGCAGTGGAGGACAGTTTAACACTGAAGCTTTCTTT CASSGGQFNTEAFF
TRBD1 TRBJ1-1 TRBV3-1/TRBV3-2 NA TGTGCCAGCAGCCGGAGGGCTTGGACAGGGGGTAGTGAAGCTTTCTTT CASSRRAWTGGSEAFF
NA TRBJ1-4 TRBV5-6 NA TGTGCCAGCAGCTTACCGGGAGGGTTGGGTGAAAAACTGTTTTTT CASSLPGGLGEKLFF
TRBD1 TRBJ2-7 TRBV5-1 NA TGCGCCAGCAGCGGCGGGACAGGGGTCCCTTTAATTATCTACGAGCAGTACTTC CASSGGTGVPLIIYEQYF
NA TRBJ1-1 TRBV7-2 NA TGTGCCAGCAGCTTAGTTGCCGGGGACACTGAAGCTTTCTTT CASSLVAGDTEAFF
TRBD1 TRBJ1-3 TRBV3-1/TRBV3-2 NA TGTGCCAGCAGCCCGCGAATAGGGACAGGCGAATCATCTGGAAACACCATATATTTT CASSPRIGTGESSGNTIYF
NA TRBJ1-5 TRBV2 NA TGTGCCAGCAGTGCGGGCGGATTGGGCAATCAGCCCCAGCATTTT CASSAGGLGNQPQHF
NA TRBJ2-7 TRBV3-1/TRBV3-2 NA TGTGCCAGCAGCCATCCTCAAAGCCAGGGGAGCTCCTACGAGCAGTACTTC CASSHPQSQGSSYEQYF
NA TRBJ2-2 TRBV6-5 NA TGTGCCAGCAGTTACTCGAGTGGCACCCTCACCGGGGAGCTGTTTTTT CASSYSSGTLTGELFF
NA TRBJ2-3 TRBV5-1 NA TGCGCCAGCAGCCGGGAGTCCGATACGCAGTATTTT CASSRESDTQYF
NA TRBJ1-5 TRBV4-2 NA TGTGCCAGCAGCCCGTCCCCCCAGGGTGTCGCTCGCCGAGTCATCAATCAGCCCCAGCATTTT CASSPSPQGVARRVINQPQHF
NA TRBJ1-4 TRBV7-6 NA TGTGCCAGCAGCTTAGAGGGAGCTACTAATGAAAAACTGTTTTTT CASSLEGATNEKLFF
TRBD1 TRBJ2-1 TRBV24-1 NA TGTGCCACCAGTGATTGTTTCCCTACGTCGGACAGGGGATGTGAGCAGTTCTTC CATSDCFPTSDRGCEQFF
TRBD1 TRBJ2-5 TRBV5-5 NA TGTGCCAGCACCGGGACAGGGGGCCAAGAGACCCAGTACTTC CASTGTGGQETQYF
NA TRBJ1-1 TRBV5-1 NA TGCGCCAGCAGCTTTTCGATAGGGCAGGGTGAAGCTTTCTTT CASSFSIGQGEAFF
TRBD2 TRBJ2-7 TRBV3-1/TRBV3-2 NA TGTGCCAGCAGCCAAGATGGGGGGGGCTACGAGCAGTACTTC CASSQDGGGYEQYF
NA TRBJ2-7 TRBV4-1 NA TGCGCCAGCAGCCTCGAACAGGGAACTTCCTACGAGCAGTACTTC CASSLEQGTSYEQYF
NA TRBJ1-1 TRBV18 NA TGTGCCAGCTCACCATCCCAGGGGAGTGTTGGCACTGAAGCTTTCTTT CASSPSQGSVGTEAFF
TRBD1 TRBJ1-1 TRBV7-6 NA TGTGCCAGCAGTAGGACAGGGGGCGCGGGGGCGACTGAAGCTTTCTTT CASSRTGGAGATEAFF
TRBD1 TRBJ1-6 TRBV7-9 few TGTGCCAGCAGCTTATCCTGGGACAGGAATTCACCCCTCCACTTT CASSLSWDRNSPLHF
TRBD2 TRBJ2-5 TRBV7-6 NA TGTGCCAGCAGCCCTAGCGGGGGCTTGGGAGAGACCCAGTACTTC CASSPSGGLGETQYF
NA TRBJ2-6 TRBV5-6 NA TGTGCCAGCAGCCAGGGCTTTTCTGGGGCCAACGTCCTGACTTTC CASSQGFSGANVLTF
NA TRBJ2-5 TRBV11-2 NA TGTGCCAGCAGCTCCCGAGCCGATACCGGGAAAGAGACCCAGTACTTC CASSSRADTGKETQYF
TRBD1 TRBJ1-2 TRBV30 few TGTGCCTGGGCTGGGAAAGGACAGGGGGCCGGTCATGGCTACACCTTC CAWAGKGQGAGHGYTF
TRBD2 TRBJ2-7 TRBV7-9 NA TGTGCCAGCAGCTCCGGAGCTGGACTAGCGGGCGAGCAGTACTTC CASSSGAGLAGEQYF
TRBD1 TRBJ1-4 TRBV6-5 NA TGTGCCAGCAGGAAACAGGGGAACTATGAAAAACTGTTTTTT CASRKQGNYEKLFF
NA TRBJ1-2 TRBV25-1 NA TGTGCCAGCAGTGTACCGGGAATGGTCTATGGCTACACCTTC CASSVPGMVYGYTF
NA TRBJ1-6 TRBV28 NA TGTGCCAGCCGCTCCTCCCAGGTGGGGGGCGCAGGGCCCCTCCACTTT CASRSSQVGGAGPLHF
NA TRBJ2-5 TRBV4-1 once TGCGCCAGCAGCCAAACCGGGCCAAAGGGGACCCAGTACTTC CASSQTGPKGTQYF
NA TRBJ1-5 TRBV5-4 once TGTGCCAGCAGCGATACCGGGACTCCCCGAGCGGGTCAGCCCCAGCATTTT CASSDTGTPRAGQPQHF
NA TRBJ2-7 TRBV27 NA TGTGCCAGCAGTTTATCGTGGGCAGGGAGCTCCTACGAGCAGTACTTC CASSLSWAGSSYEQYF
NA TRBJ1-4 TRBV3-1/TRBV3-2 NA TGTGCCAGCAGCCCAAGAGGTGAAAAACTGTTTTTT CASSPRGEKLFF
NA TRBJ1-5 TRBV4-1 NA TGCGCCAGCAGCCAAGAGACGACCTCGCCCCAGCCCCAGCATTTT CASSQETTSPQPQHF
NA TRBJ1-5 TRBV5-1 NA TGCGCCAGCAGCCTAACGATTGGGAGGGGTCAGCCCCAGCATTTT CASSLTIGRGQPQHF
NA TRBJ2-5 TRBV10-1 NA TGCGCCAGCAGTGATCATCGGGGGGCCGGGACCCAGTACTTC CASSDHRGAGTQYF
NA TRBJ2-5 TRBV27 NA TGTGCCAGCAGTCCCCTTGACAGGATTCGGGAGACCCAGTACTTC CASSPLDRIRETQYF
TRBD1 TRBJ2-3 TRBV25-1 NA TGTGCCAGCACTCCGACCGGGACAGGGGAAGTTAAAGATACGCAGTATTTT CASTPTGTGEVKDTQYF
NA TRBJ1-5 TRBV19 NA TGTGCCAGTAGTATAACAGGGTATCTCAATCAGCCCCAGCATTTT CASSITGYLNQPQHF
TRBD1 TRBJ1-2 TRBV29-1 few TGCAGCGTTGTTCCCGGGACAGGAGGGTATGGCTACACCTTC CSVVPGTGGYGYTF